This TCR beta chain was identified in a study of CD8+CD57+ T cells in acquired aplastic anemia. The study, taken as a whole, reports: Shared by patients and controls, almost 30 CD8+ CDR3s were abundant in patients.

This CDR3 is built from 16 residues. The germline V and J ends were trimmed by 0 bases and 11 bases, with 20 bases remaining between them. Germline V gene lookup returns CDR1 MGHRA and CDR2 YSYEKL. Genomic DNA acted as the template from which TCR beta VDJ combination and CDR3 sequence profiling were carried out. TCRdb analysed the reads with MiXCR anew, one entry per CDR3 protein. This sample carries 150,000 to 200,000 distinct CDR3 sequences, about 50% of them seen once, and the ten largest clones take about 30%. Whoever was chosen for sequencing had shown CD8+CD57+ cell expansion by flow cytometry. This clonotype was counted between two and nine times. The target antigen is unknown.

Sequencing input: sorted CD4+, CD8+, or CD8+CD57+ T cells (not recorded which) from PBMCs. This chain uses TRBV4-1 with TRBJ1-5; no definite D call. The clonotype comes from a human donor with aplastic anemia. CDR3 amino acids: CASSQESGEPPRAQHF. The CDR3 DNA reads as TGCGCCAGCAGCCAAGAGAGCGGGGAGCCGCCGCGGGCCCAGCATTTT.